This TCR beta chain is drawn from a study of cytomegalovirus exposure and HLA in healthy donors. PCR involved 60 Vbeta and 13 Jbeta primers. The assay was immunoSEQ multiplex PCR, and TCRdb's table has in-frame clones only and misses some. Of about 160,000 clones listed, around three quarters are singletons. Sequenced material: PBMCs. The receptor was isolated from a man aged 35 to 55 in good health and CMV-seropositive.

The CDR3 loop is CASGPGVGNTIYF. The DNA for the CDR3 is TGTGCCAGCGGGCCAGGGGTTGGAAACACCATATATTTT. J is TRBJ1-3 and V is TRBV6-5, with a weak D call TRBD1 (6 bases). Germline assignment: CDR1 MNHEY and CDR2 SVGAGI. Trimming removed 8 bases from V and 3 bases from J, with 11 bases in between. The CDR3 is made up of 13 amino acids.